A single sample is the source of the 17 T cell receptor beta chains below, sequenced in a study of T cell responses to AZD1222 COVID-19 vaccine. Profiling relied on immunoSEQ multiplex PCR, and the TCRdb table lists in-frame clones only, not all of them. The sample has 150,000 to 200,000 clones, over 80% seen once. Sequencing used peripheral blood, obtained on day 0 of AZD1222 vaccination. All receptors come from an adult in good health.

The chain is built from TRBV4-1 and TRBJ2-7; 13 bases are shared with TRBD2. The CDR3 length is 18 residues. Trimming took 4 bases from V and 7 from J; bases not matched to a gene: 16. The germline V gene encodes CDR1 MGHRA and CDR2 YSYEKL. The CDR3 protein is CASSPEPHTSGRAGEQYF. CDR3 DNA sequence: TGCGCCAGCAGCCCTGAGCCACATACTAGCGGGAGGGCCGGGGAGCAGTACTTC.

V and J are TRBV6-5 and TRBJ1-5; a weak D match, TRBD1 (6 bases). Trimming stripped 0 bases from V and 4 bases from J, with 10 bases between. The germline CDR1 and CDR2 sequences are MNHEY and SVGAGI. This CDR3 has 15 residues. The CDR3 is CASSYSGTRNQPQHF. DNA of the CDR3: TGTGCCAGCAGTTACTCCGGGACACGGAATCAGCCCCAGCATTTT.

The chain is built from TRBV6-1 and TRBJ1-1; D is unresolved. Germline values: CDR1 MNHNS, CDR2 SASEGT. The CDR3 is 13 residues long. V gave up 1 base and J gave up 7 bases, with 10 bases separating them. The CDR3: CASSEGGGFEAFF. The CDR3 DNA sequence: TGTGCCAGCAGTGAAGGGGGAGGTTTTGAAGCTTTCTTT.

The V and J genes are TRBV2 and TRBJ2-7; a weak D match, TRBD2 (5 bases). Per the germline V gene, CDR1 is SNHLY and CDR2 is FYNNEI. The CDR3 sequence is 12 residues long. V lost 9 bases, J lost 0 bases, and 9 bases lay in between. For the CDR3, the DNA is TGTGCCAGAGGACTTAACTCCTACGAGCAGTACTTC. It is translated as CARGLNSYEQYF.

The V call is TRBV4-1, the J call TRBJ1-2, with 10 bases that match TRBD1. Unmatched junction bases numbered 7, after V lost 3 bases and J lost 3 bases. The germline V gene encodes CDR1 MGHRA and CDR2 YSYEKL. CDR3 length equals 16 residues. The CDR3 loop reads CASSHAGTGVDYGYTF. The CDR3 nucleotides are TGCGCCAGCAGCCACGCCGGGACAGGGGTGGACTATGGCTACACCTTC.

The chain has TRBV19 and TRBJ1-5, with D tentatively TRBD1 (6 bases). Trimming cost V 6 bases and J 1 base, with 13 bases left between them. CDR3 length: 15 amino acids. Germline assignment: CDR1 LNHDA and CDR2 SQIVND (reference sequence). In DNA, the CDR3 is TGTGCCAGTAGCATACAGGGTTCGAGCAATCAGCCCCAGCATTTT. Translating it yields CASSIQGSSNQPQHF.

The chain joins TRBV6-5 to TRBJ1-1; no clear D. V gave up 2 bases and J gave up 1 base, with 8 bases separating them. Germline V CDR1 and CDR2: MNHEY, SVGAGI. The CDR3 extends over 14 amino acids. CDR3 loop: CASSYVDKNTEAFF. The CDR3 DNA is TGTGCCAGCAGTTACGTCGACAAGAACACTGAAGCTTTCTTT.

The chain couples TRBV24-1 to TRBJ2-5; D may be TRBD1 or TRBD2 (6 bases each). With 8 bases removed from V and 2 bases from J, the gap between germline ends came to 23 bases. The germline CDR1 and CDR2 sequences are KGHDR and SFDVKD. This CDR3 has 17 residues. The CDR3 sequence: CATNTGKWGAFQETQYF. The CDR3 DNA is TGTGCCACCAACACAGGGAAATGGGGGGCCTTTCAAGAGACCCAGTACTTC.

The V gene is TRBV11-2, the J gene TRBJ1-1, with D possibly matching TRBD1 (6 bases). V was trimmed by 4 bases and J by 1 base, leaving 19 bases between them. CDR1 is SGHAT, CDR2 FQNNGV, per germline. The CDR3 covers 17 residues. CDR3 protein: CASSSRYGGPQNTEAFF. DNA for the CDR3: TGTGCCAGCAGCTCAAGGTACGGGGGGCCTCAGAACACTGAAGCTTTCTTT.

CDR3 loop: CSVEGLAEYNEQFF. In DNA form, the CDR3 reads TGCAGCGTTGAAGGGCTAGCGGAATACAATGAGCAGTTCTTC. The chain combines TRBV29-1 with TRBJ2-1; 7 nucleotides line up with TRBD2. From germline, CDR1 is SQVTM and CDR2 ANQGSEA. This CDR3 spans 14 amino acids. Trimming at V came to 1 base and at J to 4 bases, leaving 4 bases not matched to a gene.

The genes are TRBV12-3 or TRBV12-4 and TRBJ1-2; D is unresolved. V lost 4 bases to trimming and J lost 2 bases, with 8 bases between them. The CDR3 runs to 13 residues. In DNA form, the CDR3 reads TGTGCCAGCAGTTCGAAGCTCAACTATGGCTACACCTTC. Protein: CASSSKLNYGYTF.

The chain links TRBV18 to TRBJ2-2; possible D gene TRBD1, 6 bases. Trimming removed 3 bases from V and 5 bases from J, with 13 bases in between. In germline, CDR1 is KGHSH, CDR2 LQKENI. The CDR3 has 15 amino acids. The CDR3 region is CASSPQDSPTGELFF. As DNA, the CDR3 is TGTGCCAGCTCACCCCAGGACAGTCCGACCGGGGAGCTGTTTTTT.

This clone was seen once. CDR3 sequence reads: CATHGGSYEQYV. The CDR3 DNA reads TGTGCCACCCACGGGGGCTCCTACGAGCAGTACGTC. The chain links TRBV6-6 to TRBJ2-7; possibly TRBD2 for D (6 bases). Trimming stripped 10 bases from V and 0 bases from J, with 10 bases between. The CDR3 is 12 amino acids. Germline lookup yields CDR1 MNHNY and CDR2 SVGAGI (reference sequence).

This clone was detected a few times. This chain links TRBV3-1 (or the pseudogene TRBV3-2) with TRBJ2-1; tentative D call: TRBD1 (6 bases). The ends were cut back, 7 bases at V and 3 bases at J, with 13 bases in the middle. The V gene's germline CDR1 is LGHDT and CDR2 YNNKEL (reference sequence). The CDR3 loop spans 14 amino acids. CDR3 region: CASTPGHFYNEQFF. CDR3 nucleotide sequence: TGTGCCAGCACCCCGGGACATTTCTACAATGAGCAGTTCTTC.

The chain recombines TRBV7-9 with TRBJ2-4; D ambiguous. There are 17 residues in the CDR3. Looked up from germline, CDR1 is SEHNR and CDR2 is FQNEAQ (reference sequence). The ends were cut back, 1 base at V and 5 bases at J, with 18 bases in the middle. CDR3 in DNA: TGTGCCAGCAGCTTAGGTCGCGCGGAGCTCTGGCAAAACATTCAGTACTTC. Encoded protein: CASSLGRAELWQNIQYF.

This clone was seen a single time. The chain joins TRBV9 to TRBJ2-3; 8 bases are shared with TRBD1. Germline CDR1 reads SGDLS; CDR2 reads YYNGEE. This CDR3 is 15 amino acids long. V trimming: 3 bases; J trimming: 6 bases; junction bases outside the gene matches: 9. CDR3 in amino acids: CASSGRTGWEDTQYF. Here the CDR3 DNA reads TGTGCCAGCAGCGGGCGGACAGGGTGGGAGGATACGCAGTATTTT.

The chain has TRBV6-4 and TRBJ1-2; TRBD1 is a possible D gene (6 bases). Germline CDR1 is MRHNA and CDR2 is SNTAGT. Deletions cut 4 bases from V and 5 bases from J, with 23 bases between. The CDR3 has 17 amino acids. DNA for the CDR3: TGTGCCAGCAGTGTTTCTGTAGGACAGAACGACCCTTATGGCTACACCTTC. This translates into CASSVSVGQNDPYGYTF.